This T cell receptor (beta chain) was profiled in a study of cytomegalovirus exposure and HLA in healthy donors. Whole-study results and caveats: As a later analysis showed, several of the most significant clusters appeared to be linked to common viral pathogens.

The PCR used 60 Vbeta and 13 Jbeta primers. The method was immunoSEQ multiplex PCR; TCRdb's version includes in-frame clones alone and lacks a portion of them. The sample carries 110,000 or so clones, 75% recorded once. Concerning this clone itself: Antigen: not known.

CDR1 SGHDN and CDR2 FVKESK come from the germline V gene. The CDR3 extends over 13 amino acids. V was pared by 0 bases and J by 4 bases, with 6 bases between. Source material: PBMCs. The receptor comes from a man in his forties or fifties in good health and CMV-seronegative. This chain joins TRBV14 and TRBJ1-2; the D is unclear. CDR3 DNA sequence: TGTGCCAGCAGCCAAGATTCCGGCTATGGCTACACCTTC. This translates into CASSQDSGYGYTF.